These 14 T cell receptor beta chains originate from one sample sequenced in a study of T cell responses to AZD1222 COVID-19 vaccine. Using immunoSEQ multiplex PCR, the repertoire was profiled, and TCRdb retains in-frame clones only, with some absent. The data hold roughly 160,000 clones, with 90% observed a single time. The sequences come from peripheral blood, collected on day 0 of AZD1222 vaccination. These receptors originate from an adult in good health.

The gene calls are TRBV7-9 and TRBJ1-6, with D hard to call. V lost 5 bases and J lost 7, with 15 bases in between. CDR1 is SEHNR and CDR2 is FQNEAQ in the germline V gene (reference sequence). The CDR3 covers 15 residues. This CDR3 reads CASSRYTEGNSPLHF. The DNA of the CDR3 is TGTGCCAGCAGCCGTTATACGGAAGGAAATTCACCCCTCCACTTT.

V usage is TRBV5-6 and J usage is TRBJ1-4; TRBD1 might be the D (6 bases). The germline gives CDR1 SGHDT, CDR2 YYEEEE. V lost 2 bases to trimming and J lost 6 bases, with 14 bases between them. This CDR3 spans 15 amino acids. This chain's CDR3 is CASSLLQGGDEKLFF. The CDR3 DNA is TGTGCCAGCAGCTTATTACAGGGTGGGGATGAAAAACTGTTTTTT. Full variable domain (missing parts from reference TRBV5-6 and TRBJ1-4): DAGVTQSPTHLIKTRGQQVTLRCSPKSGHDTVSWYQQALGQGPQFIFQYYEEEERQRGNFPDRFSGHQFPNYSSELNVNALLLGDSALYLCASSLLQGGDEKLFFGSGTQLSVL.

The CDR3 DNA sequence: TGTGCCAGCGGCGTCGAGGGGTACGGAAACACCATATATTTT. Translating gives CASGVEGYGNTIYF. The chain combines TRBV13 with TRBJ1-3; TRBD1 might be the D (5 bases). V lost 8 bases to trimming and J lost 4 bases, with 15 bases between them. CDR3 length: 14 amino acids. Germline loops: CDR1 PRHDT, CDR2 FYEKMQ (reference sequence).

This clone was detected many times. This rearrangement joins TRBV6-1 to TRBJ1-1; D ambiguous. This CDR3 spans 12 amino acids. Per germline, CDR1 MNHNS and CDR2 SASEGT. V was cut by 2 bases and J by 6 bases, with 7 bases left in between. In DNA form, the CDR3 reads TGTGCCAGCAGTGAATATAACGCTGAAGCTTTCTTT. Protein: CASSEYNAEAFF.

The rearrangement uses TRBV20-1 and TRBJ2-1, with TRBD1 matching over 7 bases. The CDR3 contains 14 residues. Germline CDR1 DFQATT, CDR2 SNEGSKA (reference sequence). The ends lost 3 bases at V and 9 bases at J; junction bases unmatched: 11. The CDR3 loop is CSASKRTGGGEQFF. The CDR3 DNA sequence: TGCAGTGCTAGTAAAAGGACAGGCGGTGGTGAGCAGTTCTTC.

The chain joins TRBV4-1 to TRBJ1-4; D unclear. Trimming pared 1 base from V and 4 bases from J, leaving 10 bases between. CDR1 and CDR2 from the germline V gene are MGHRA and YSYEKL. The CDR3 sequence is 15 residues long. CDR3: CASSQAGLNNEKLFF. CDR3 DNA sequence: TGCGCCAGCAGCCAAGCGGGCCTCAATAATGAAAAACTGTTTTTT.

V usage is TRBV11-2 and J usage is TRBJ1-5; 7 bases line up with TRBD1. The CDR3 has 15 residues. V was pared by 5 bases and J by 5 bases, with 9 bases of the junction left unmatched. CDR1 and CDR2 (germline): SGHAT, FQNNGV. Here the CDR3 reads CASSLNQGVYQPQHF. The CDR3 coding sequence is TGTGCCAGCAGCCTAAATCAGGGGGTCTATCAGCCCCAGCATTTT.

The chain is built from TRBV7-2 and TRBJ1-5; 8 nucleotides match TRBD1. Germline-derived CDR1 and CDR2 are SGHTA and FQGNSA. The CDR3 length is 15 residues. V trimming: 5 bases; J trimming: 2 bases; junction bases outside the gene matches: 5. CDR3 protein: CASSTTGVGNQPQHF. As DNA, the CDR3 is TGTGCCAGCAGCACGACAGGGGTGGGCAATCAGCCCCAGCATTTT.

The V and J genes are TRBV5-1 and TRBJ1-2; TRBD1 might be the D (5 bases). Per germline, CDR1 SGHRS and CDR2 YFSETQ. V lost 7 bases to trimming and J lost 1 base, with 14 bases between them. The CDR3 is made up of 14 amino acids. In DNA form, the CDR3 reads TGCGCCAGCTCCCCCCCGACAGTTAACTATGGCTACACCTTC. It translates to CASSPPTVNYGYTF.

V and J are TRBV5-5 and TRBJ2-7; TRBD1 is a possible D gene (5 bases). The germline gives CDR1 SGHKS, CDR2 YYEKEE (reference sequence). This CDR3 has 13 amino acids. Trimming took 2 bases from V and 2 from J, leaving 8 bases between them. The CDR3 sequence is CASSFDRTYEQYF. CDR3 nucleotide sequence: TGTGCCAGCAGCTTTGACAGAACCTACGAGCAGTACTTC.

The J gene is TRBJ2-3, the V gene TRBV5-4, with 7 bases lining up with TRBD2. This CDR3 has 17 residues. Germline V lookup: CDR1 SGHNT, CDR2 YYREEE (reference sequence). Losses at the gene ends were 6 bases for V and 2 bases for J; bases not matched to a gene: 15. CDR3 residues: CASTLGGVGEITDTQYF. The CDR3 region has the DNA TGTGCCAGCACCCTTGGGGGGGTGGGGGAGATCACAGATACGCAGTATTTT.

V is TRBV3-1 (or the pseudogene TRBV3-2) and J is TRBJ1-2, with D unresolved. Trimming shortened V by 2 bases and J by 8 bases, and 18 bases separated the two germline ends. Germline V gene lookup returns CDR1 LGHDT and CDR2 YNNKEL (reference sequence). CDR3 length equals 15 residues. CDR3 sequence (DNA): TGTGCCAGCAGCCAAAATTACCGGGCCATTGAGGGCTACACCTTC. It is translated as CASSQNYRAIEGYTF.

V gene TRBV13 combines with J gene TRBJ1-1, with a weak D call TRBD1 (5 bases). The CDR3 loop spans 13 amino acids. Trimming pared 3 bases from V and 0 bases from J, leaving 5 bases between. Looked up from germline, CDR1 is PRHDT and CDR2 is FYEKMQ (reference sequence). The CDR3 spells CASSLGLNTEAFF. The CDR3 DNA sequence: TGTGCCAGCAGCTTGGGACTGAACACTGAAGCTTTCTTT.

This rearrangement joins TRBV10-1 to TRBJ1-4, with 8 bases aligning to TRBD1. Germline V CDR1 and CDR2: WNHNN, SYGVQD (reference sequence). The CDR3 has 14 amino acids. Trimming at V came to 6 bases and at J to 5 bases, leaving 5 bases not matched to a gene. CDR3 sequence: CASSSGTGNEKLFF. The DNA for the CDR3 is TGCGCCAGCAGCTCCGGGACAGGCAATGAAAAACTGTTTTTT.